This is a list of T cell receptor beta chains from one sample in a study of T cell responses to AZD1222 COVID-19 vaccine. Only in-frame clones appear in the TCRdb table, and some are missing; sequencing was by immunoSEQ multiplex PCR. This table has 150,000 to 200,000 clones, around 87% appearing once. Sequencing was performed on peripheral blood, taken on day 0 of MenACWY control vaccination. These receptors came from an adult in good health. Each CDR3 is given with its conserved first and last residue. Each record gives: V gene, clone size, D gene, J gene, CDR3 DNA, CDR3 protein. A D gene is named only where the DNA matches it firmly. Clone sizes are given selectively: once, few, many, or a class where the clone is expanded.

v_gene: TRBV28
abundance: NA
d_gene: NA
j_gene: TRBJ2-1
CDR3nt: TGTGCCAGCAGTTTAGGCACAGGGTCCTACAATGAGCAGTTCTTC
CDR3aa: CASSLGTGSYNEQFF

v_gene: TRBV6-5
abundance: once
d_gene: NA
j_gene: TRBJ2-1
CDR3nt: TGTGCCAGCAGCATCCAGGAGGCCTACAATGAGCAGTTCTTC
CDR3aa: CASSIQEAYNEQFF

v_gene: TRBV6-1
abundance: NA
d_gene: TRBD2
j_gene: TRBJ2-7
CDR3nt: TGTGCCAGCAGTGAACAGGGACTAGCGGGAGTGGGGGAGCAGTACTTC
CDR3aa: CASSEQGLAGVGEQYF

v_gene: TRBV6-5
abundance: once
d_gene: TRBD1
j_gene: TRBJ1-6
CDR3nt: TGTGCCAGCGGCACAGGGGAACCACCCCTCCACTTT
CDR3aa: CASGTGEPPLHF

v_gene: TRBV5-1
abundance: NA
d_gene: NA
j_gene: TRBJ1-3
CDR3nt: TGCGCCAGCAGCCAGGGGAACTCTGGAAACACCATATATTTT
CDR3aa: CASSQGNSGNTIYF

v_gene: TRBV10-3
abundance: NA
d_gene: NA
j_gene: TRBJ1-2
CDR3nt: TGTGCCATCAGGTGGACAGTAGATTCTAACTATGGCTACACCTTC
CDR3aa: CAIRWTVDSNYGYTF

v_gene: TRBV7-2
abundance: once
d_gene: NA
j_gene: TRBJ1-1
CDR3nt: TGTGCCAGCAGCTCCCAAGGACGGGTGGCTTTCTTT
CDR3aa: CASSSQGRVAFF

v_gene: TRBV7-2
abundance: NA
d_gene: NA
j_gene: TRBJ1-5
CDR3nt: TGTGCCAGCAGCATGGGGATCGCTAGCAATCAGCCCCAGCATTTT
CDR3aa: CASSMGIASNQPQHF

v_gene: TRBV9
abundance: NA
d_gene: TRBD2
j_gene: TRBJ2-1
CDR3nt: TGTGCCAGCAGCGTAGTGACTAGCGGGGGGCCCAGCTCCTACAATGAGCAGTTCTTC
CDR3aa: CASSVVTSGGPSSYNEQFF

v_gene: TRBV20-1
abundance: NA
d_gene: TRBD2
j_gene: TRBJ2-1
CDR3nt: TGCAGTGCTAGCCCCGGGGGGGAGCAGTTCTTC
CDR3aa: CSASPGGEQFF

v_gene: TRBV9
abundance: NA
d_gene: NA
j_gene: TRBJ2-7
CDR3nt: TGTGCCAGCAGCGTAGACGAGGTTGCCTACGAGCAGTACTTC
CDR3aa: CASSVDEVAYEQYF

v_gene: TRBV5-6
abundance: NA
d_gene: NA
j_gene: TRBJ2-7
CDR3nt: TGTGCCAGCAGATTGGGTTTGGCGGGAACCTCGTACGAGCAGTACTTC
CDR3aa: CASRLGLAGTSYEQYF

v_gene: TRBV11-2
abundance: NA
d_gene: NA
j_gene: TRBJ1-6
CDR3nt: TGTGCCAGCAGCTTATCCGGGATGAATTCACCCCTCCACTTT
CDR3aa: CASSLSGMNSPLHF

v_gene: TRBV18
abundance: once
d_gene: NA
j_gene: TRBJ1-1
CDR3nt: TGTGCCAGCTCACCACGCGACAGCATGAACACTGAAGCTTTCTTT
CDR3aa: CASSPRDSMNTEAFF

v_gene: TRBV30
abundance: NA
d_gene: NA
j_gene: TRBJ2-1
CDR3nt: TGTGCCTGGGGAGGTGGTGGTTCCAATGAGCAGTTCTTC
CDR3aa: CAWGGGGSNEQFF

v_gene: TRBV27
abundance: once
d_gene: NA
j_gene: TRBJ1-4
CDR3nt: TGTGCCAGCAGCCCCACCTGGGGTGAAAAACTGTTTTTT
CDR3aa: CASSPTWGEKLFF

v_gene: TRBV7-9
abundance: NA
d_gene: TRBD2
j_gene: TRBJ2-1
CDR3nt: TGTGCCAGCAGCTCCTCCGGGGGGTCCTACAATGAGCAGTTCTTC
CDR3aa: CASSSSGGSYNEQFF

v_gene: TRBV24-1
abundance: few
d_gene: NA
j_gene: TRBJ2-5
CDR3nt: TGTGCCACCAGTGATCCCCCGAAAGAGACCCAGTACTTC
CDR3aa: CATSDPPKETQYF

v_gene: TRBV7-8
abundance: NA
d_gene: NA
j_gene: TRBJ1-2
CDR3nt: TGTGCCAGCAGCCCCCTGGGGGGAGGCTACACCTTC
CDR3aa: CASSPLGGGYTF

v_gene: TRBV28
abundance: NA
d_gene: NA
j_gene: TRBJ1-2
CDR3nt: TGTGCCAGCAATAGAGACACGGTTGGCTACACCTTC
CDR3aa: CASNRDTVGYTF

v_gene: TRBV7-3
abundance: NA
d_gene: TRBD2
j_gene: TRBJ2-2
CDR3nt: TGTGCCTCCCATTCGGGTAGCGGGGGGTTAACGAACACCGGGGAGCTGTTTTTT
CDR3aa: CASHSGSGGLTNTGELFF

v_gene: TRBV2
abundance: NA
d_gene: TRBD1
j_gene: TRBJ2-3
CDR3nt: TGTGCCAGCAGTGTAACGGCCAGGGGGAAAGATACGCAGTATTTT
CDR3aa: CASSVTARGKDTQYF

v_gene: TRBV4-3
abundance: NA
d_gene: NA
j_gene: TRBJ1-1
CDR3nt: TGCGCCAGCAGCCAAAGAGACTTTAACACTGAAGCTTTCTTT
CDR3aa: CASSQRDFNTEAFF

v_gene: TRBV28
abundance: NA
d_gene: TRBD1
j_gene: TRBJ1-5
CDR3nt: TGTGCCAGCAGGAGGGGGCGACAGGGAAGCAATCAGCCCCAGCATTTT
CDR3aa: CASRRGRQGSNQPQHF

v_gene: TRBV6-4
abundance: NA
d_gene: NA
j_gene: TRBJ2-1
CDR3nt: TGTGCCAGCAGTGACTCGGAACGGGATGAGCAGTTCTTC
CDR3aa: CASSDSERDEQFF

v_gene: TRBV30
abundance: NA
d_gene: TRBD2
j_gene: TRBJ2-7
CDR3nt: TGTGCCTGGAGCTTAGCGGGGGGGCCTGGCGAGCAGTACTTC
CDR3aa: CAWSLAGGPGEQYF

v_gene: TRBV3-1/TRBV3-2
abundance: NA
d_gene: NA
j_gene: TRBJ2-7
CDR3nt: TGTGCCAGCAGCCAGGGACCCGAGCAGTACTTC
CDR3aa: CASSQGPEQYF